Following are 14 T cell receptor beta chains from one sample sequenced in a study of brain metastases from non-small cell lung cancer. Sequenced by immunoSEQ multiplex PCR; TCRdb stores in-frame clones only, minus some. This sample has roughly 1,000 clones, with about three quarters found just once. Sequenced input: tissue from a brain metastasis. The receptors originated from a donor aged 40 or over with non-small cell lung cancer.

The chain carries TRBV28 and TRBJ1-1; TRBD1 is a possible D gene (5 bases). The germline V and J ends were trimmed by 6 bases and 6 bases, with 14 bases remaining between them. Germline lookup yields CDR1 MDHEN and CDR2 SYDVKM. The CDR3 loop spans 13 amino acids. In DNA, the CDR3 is TGTGCCAGCAGCCCGAAGGCAGGGTCTGAAGCTTTCTTT. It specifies CASSPKAGSEAFF.

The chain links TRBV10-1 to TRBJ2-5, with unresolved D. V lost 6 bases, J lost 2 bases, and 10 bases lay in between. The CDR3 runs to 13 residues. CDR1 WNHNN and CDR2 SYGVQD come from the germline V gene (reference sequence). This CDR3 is CASSCGPQETQYF. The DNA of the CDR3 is TGCGCCAGCAGCTGTGGACCGCAAGAGACCCAGTACTTC.

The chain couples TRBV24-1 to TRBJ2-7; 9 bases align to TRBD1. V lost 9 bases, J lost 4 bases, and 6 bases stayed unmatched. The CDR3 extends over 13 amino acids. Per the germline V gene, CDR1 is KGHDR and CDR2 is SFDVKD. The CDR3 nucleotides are TGTGCCACCCGGGGGACAGGGAGTTACGAGCAGTACTTC. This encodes CATRGTGSYEQYF.

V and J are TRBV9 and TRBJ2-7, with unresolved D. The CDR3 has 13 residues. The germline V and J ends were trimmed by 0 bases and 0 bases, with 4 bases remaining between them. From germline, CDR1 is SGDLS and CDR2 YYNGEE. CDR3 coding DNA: TGTGCCAGCAGCGTAGGGAGCTCCTACGAGCAGTACTTC. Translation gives CASSVGSSYEQYF.

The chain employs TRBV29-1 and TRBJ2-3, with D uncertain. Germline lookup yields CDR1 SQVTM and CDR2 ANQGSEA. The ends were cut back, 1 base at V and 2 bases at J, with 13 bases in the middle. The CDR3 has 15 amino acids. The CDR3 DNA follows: TGCAGCGTTGAAGGTGGTGCCTCGGCCACAGATACGCAGTATTTT. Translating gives CSVEGGASATDTQYF.

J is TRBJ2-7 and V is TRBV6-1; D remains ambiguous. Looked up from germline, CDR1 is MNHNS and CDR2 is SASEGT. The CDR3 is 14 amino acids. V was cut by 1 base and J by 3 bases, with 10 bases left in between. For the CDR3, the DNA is TGTGCCAGCAGTGAAGTTCTACAAGGCTACGAGCAGTACTTC. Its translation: CASSEVLQGYEQYF.

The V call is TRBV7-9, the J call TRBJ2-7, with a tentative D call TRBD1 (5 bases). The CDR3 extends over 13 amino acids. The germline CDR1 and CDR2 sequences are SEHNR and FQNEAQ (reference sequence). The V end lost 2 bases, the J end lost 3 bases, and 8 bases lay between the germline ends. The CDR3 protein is CASSLQGGYEQYF. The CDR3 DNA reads TGTGCCAGCAGCTTACAGGGCGGCTACGAGCAGTACTTC.

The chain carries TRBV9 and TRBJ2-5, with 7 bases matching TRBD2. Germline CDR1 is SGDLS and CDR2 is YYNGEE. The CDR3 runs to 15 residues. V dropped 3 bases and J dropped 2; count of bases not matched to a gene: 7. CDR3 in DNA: TGTGCCAGCAGCGCCGGGACTAACAATCAAGAGACCCAGTACTTC. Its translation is CASSAGTNNQETQYF.

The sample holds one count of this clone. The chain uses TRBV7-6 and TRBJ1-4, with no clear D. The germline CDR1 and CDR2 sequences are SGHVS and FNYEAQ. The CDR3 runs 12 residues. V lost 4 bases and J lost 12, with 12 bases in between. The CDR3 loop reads CASSSTRRELFF. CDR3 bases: TGTGCCAGCAGCTCCACGCGGAGGGAACTGTTTTTT. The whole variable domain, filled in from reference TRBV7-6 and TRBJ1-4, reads GAGVSQSPRYKVTKRGQDVALRCDPISGHVSLYWYRQALGQGPEFLTYFNYEAQQDKSGLPNDRFSAERPEGSISTLTIQRTEQRDSAMYRCASSSTRRELFFGSGTQLSVL.

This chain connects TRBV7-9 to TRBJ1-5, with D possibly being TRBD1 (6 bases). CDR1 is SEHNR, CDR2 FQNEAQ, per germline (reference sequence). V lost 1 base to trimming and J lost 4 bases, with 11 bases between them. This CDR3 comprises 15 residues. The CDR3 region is CASSLGTAKNQPQHF. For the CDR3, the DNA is TGTGCCAGCAGCTTAGGGACAGCAAAAAATCAGCCCCAGCATTTT. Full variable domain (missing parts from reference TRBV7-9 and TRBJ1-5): DTGVSQNPRHKITKRGQNVTFRCDPISEHNRLYWYRQTLGQGPEFLTYFQNEAQLEKSRLLSDRFSAERPKGSFSTLEIQRTEQGDSAMYLCASSLGTAKNQPQHFGDGTRLSIL.

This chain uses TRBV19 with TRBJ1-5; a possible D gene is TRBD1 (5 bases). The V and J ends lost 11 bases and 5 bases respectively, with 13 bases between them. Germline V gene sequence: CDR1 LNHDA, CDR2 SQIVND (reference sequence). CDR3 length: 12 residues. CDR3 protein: CASTQGYQPQHF. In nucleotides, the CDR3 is TGTGCCTCGACGCAGGGTTATCAGCCCCAGCATTTT. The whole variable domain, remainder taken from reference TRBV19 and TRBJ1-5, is DGGITQSPKYLFRKEGQNVTLSCEQNLNHDAMYWYRQDPGQGLRLIYYSQIVNDFQKGDIAEGYSVSREKKESFPLTVTSAQKNPTAFYLCASTQGYQPQHFGDGTRLSIL.

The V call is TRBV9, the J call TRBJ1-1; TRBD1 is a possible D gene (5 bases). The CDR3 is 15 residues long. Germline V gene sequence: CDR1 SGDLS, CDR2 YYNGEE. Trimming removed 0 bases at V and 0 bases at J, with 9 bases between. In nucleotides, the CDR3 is TGTGCCAGCAGCGTAGCAGGGCGGATGAACACTGAAGCTTTCTTT. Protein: CASSVAGRMNTEAFF.

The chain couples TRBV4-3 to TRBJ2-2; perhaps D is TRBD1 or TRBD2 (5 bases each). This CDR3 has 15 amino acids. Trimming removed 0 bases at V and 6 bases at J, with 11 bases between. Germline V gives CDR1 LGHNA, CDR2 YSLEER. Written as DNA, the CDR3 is TGCGCCAGCAGCCAAGATCGAGTGGGGGCCGGGGAGCTGTTTTTT. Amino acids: CASSQDRVGAGELFF.

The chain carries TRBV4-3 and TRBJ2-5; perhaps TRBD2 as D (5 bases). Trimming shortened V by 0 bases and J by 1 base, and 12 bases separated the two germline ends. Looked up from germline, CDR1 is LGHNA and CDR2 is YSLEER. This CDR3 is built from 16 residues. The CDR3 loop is CASSQEFRLPQETQYF. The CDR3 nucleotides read TGCGCCAGCAGCCAAGAATTTCGACTACCCCAAGAGACCCAGTACTTC.